This TCR beta chain was found in a study of cytotoxic CD8 clonotypes in ibrutinib-treated CLL. Across the study: With a range of 6 to 36, the median treatment time before response samples were taken was roughly 12 months. The sample average was 255,043 productive templates and roughly 94,000 productive rearrangements.

The CDR3 loop spans 15 amino acids. V was clipped by 1 base and J by 2 bases; unmatched bases: 2. Germline assignment: CDR1 SGHNT and CDR2 YENEEA. Study-level results: Treatment saw public clonotypes, which were uncommon, either contract or stay stable.

This clone was observed a single time. Its antigen is as yet unknown. Deep sequencing aimed at 1 in 200,000 to 1 in 1 million T cells' resolution. Sequencing was performed with immunoSEQ multiplex PCR; in TCRdb, only in-frame clones are kept and a portion is missing. The repertoire holds 150,000 to 200,000 clones, more than 70% seen once, with 3% to 3.5% in the top ten. The receptor comes from a human donor with chronic lymphocytic leukemia. The chain couples TRBV11-3 to TRBJ2-3, with TRBD2 identical over 8 bases. The starting material was PBMCs, obtained at disease progression, from a patient treated with ibrutinib. The CDR3, as DNA: TGTGCCAGCAGCTTAGCGGGACTAGTCACAGATACGCAGTATTTT. Encoded protein: CASSLAGLVTDTQYF. Using reference TRBV11-3 and TRBJ2-3 for the parts outside the CDR3, the full variable domain is EAGVVQSPRYKIIEKKQPVAFWCNPISGHNTLYWYLQNLGQGPELLIRYENEEAVDDSQLPKDRFSAERLKGVDSTLKIQPAELGDSAVYLCASSLAGLVTDTQYFGPGTRLTVL.